Below are 26 T cell receptor beta chains sequenced from a single sample in a study of monozygotic twins with inflammatory bowel disease. With the 5' RACE reads reprocessed, TCRdb shows one record per CDR3 protein and no DNA. Its table lists approximately 400,000 distinct CDR3 sequences. Sequencing was performed on blood. All receptors come from a human donor with ulcerative colitis or Crohn's disease, or a healthy co-twin of an affected twin (not recorded which).

V is TRBV5-6 and J is TRBJ2-1; TCRdb lists TRBD2, though no DNA is available to test this call. In germline, CDR1 is SGHDT, CDR2 YYEEEE. The CDR3 is 18 residues long. The CDR3 protein is CASTLLAGGPPPNNEQFF.

The chain employs TRBV6-6 and TRBJ2-2. The CDR3 runs 14 residues. Germline V lookup: CDR1 MNHNY, CDR2 SVGAGI (reference sequence). This chain's CDR3 is CASSYRVFTGELFF.

The chain employs TRBV7-9 and TRBJ1-4; no DNA is available, so the TRBD1 call from TCRdb remains unchecked. CDR1 is SEHNR, CDR2 FQNEAQ, per germline (reference sequence). The CDR3 totals 14 residues. CDR3 sequence reads: CASSQRQSNEKLFF.

The rearrangement joins TRBV20-1 to TRBJ2-7; checking the TCRdb D call of TRBD2 is not possible without DNA. The CDR3 runs 12 residues. The germline CDR1 and CDR2 sequences are DFQATT and SNEGSKA (reference sequence). The CDR3 is CSARDLGTSWYF.

V usage is TRBV7-2 and J usage is TRBJ1-1; without DNA, the TCRdb call of TRBD1 cannot be checked. Germline lookup yields CDR1 SGHTA and CDR2 FQGNSA. There are 13 residues in the CDR3. The CDR3 region is CASSQQGYTEAFF.

CDR3 sequence reads: CASSPAGRSSYNEQFF. The chain recombines TRBV14 with TRBJ2-1; TCRdb proposes TRBD2, but this gene call is untestable without DNA. The CDR3 has 16 amino acids. Germline V CDR1 and CDR2: SGHDN, FVKESK. The full variable domain, with the rest looked up from reference TRBV14 and TRBJ2-1, is EAGVTQFPSHSVIEKGQTVTLRCDPISGHDNLYWYRRVMGKEIKFLLHFVKESKQDESGMPNNRFLAERTGGTYSTLKVQPAELEDSGVYFCASSPAGRSSYNEQFFGPGTRLTVL.

This chain uses TRBV5-1 with TRBJ2-5; TCRdb outputs TRBD2, but without DNA this stays unchecked. The CDR3 has 14 amino acids. The germline V gene has CDR1 SGHRS and CDR2 YFSETQ. Here the CDR3 reads CASGPAGGKETQYF.

The chain employs TRBV20-1 and TRBJ2-3; absent DNA, TCRdb's TRBD1 call cannot be checked. This CDR3 spans 16 amino acids. From germline, CDR1 is DFQATT and CDR2 SNEGSKA (reference sequence). CDR3 protein: CSARDRGRGPSDTLYF.

The rearrangement joins TRBV5-1 to TRBJ2-1. The CDR3 loop spans 15 amino acids. CDR1 SGHRS and CDR2 YFSETQ come from the germline V gene. The CDR3: CASSLSDTIYNEQFF.

The chain couples TRBV5-1 to TRBJ2-3; TCRdb designates TRBD2, a call that cannot be tested without DNA. This CDR3 has 18 amino acids. Germline V gene sequence: CDR1 SGHRS, CDR2 YFSETQ. CDR3 amino acids: CASSPKQASGTLPDTQYF.

V usage is TRBV6-2 or TRBV6-3 and J usage is TRBJ2-7; the TCRdb D gene call, TRBD1, has no DNA to confirm it. The V gene's germline CDR1 is MNHEY and CDR2 SVGEGT. The CDR3 runs to 14 residues. This CDR3 reads CASGTRRNSYEQYF.

The chain uses TRBV25-1 and TRBJ2-5; TCRdb outputs TRBD1, but without DNA this stays unchecked. The CDR3 loop spans 18 amino acids. The germline gives CDR1 MGHDK, CDR2 SYGVNS. The CDR3 sequence is CASSELGFRDGSVRAQYF.

The chain recombines TRBV6-5 with TRBJ2-5; TCRdb's D gene call, TRBD2, goes unchecked for lack of DNA. This CDR3 has 15 residues. Per the germline V gene, CDR1 is MNHEY and CDR2 is SVGAGI. This CDR3 is CASSYRAEGFVTQYF.

V usage is TRBV27 and J usage is TRBJ2-7. Per germline, CDR1 MNHEY and CDR2 SMNVEV (reference sequence). This CDR3 contains 11 residues. The CDR3 is CASATSYEQYF.

The chain carries TRBV11-2 and TRBJ1-1. The CDR3 consists of 12 residues. Per the germline V gene, CDR1 is SGHAT and CDR2 is FQNNGV. CDR3 in amino acids: CASSWGNTEAFF.

The CDR3 loop reads CASSSNPDVGHEQYF. This chain uses TRBV5-1 with TRBJ2-7; TCRdb indicates TRBD2, and absent DNA this call remains unverified. CDR1 is SGHRS, CDR2 YFSETQ, per germline. The CDR3 is 15 residues long.

The J gene is TRBJ2-3, the V gene TRBV20-1. CDR1 and CDR2 (germline): DFQATT, SNEGSKA (reference sequence). CDR3 length: 14 amino acids. The CDR3 reads CSATGVGWEDTQYF.

V usage is TRBV18 and J usage is TRBJ1-1. Germline V gives CDR1 KGHSH, CDR2 LQKENI. The CDR3 loop spans 14 amino acids. The chain's CDR3 is CASSPPWGNTEAFF.

This chain joins TRBV10-3 and TRBJ2-7; with no DNA, the TCRdb D assignment of TRBD1 cannot be verified. Germline CDR1 reads ENHRY; CDR2 reads SYGVKD. CDR3 size: 15 residues. Here the CDR3 reads CAISGSRDNLYEQYF.

This sequence joins TRBV7-9 and TRBJ2-5; TCRdb reports TRBD2, a call that lacks DNA to check it against. Germline V CDR1 and CDR2: SEHNR, FQNEAQ (reference sequence). The CDR3 runs 15 residues. CDR3 in amino acids: CASSLAQGWWETQYF.

CDR3 protein: CSALKAFSYNEQFF. The gene calls are TRBV20-1 and TRBJ2-1. Germline assignment: CDR1 DFQATT and CDR2 SNEGSKA (reference sequence). The CDR3 runs 14 residues.

The chain recombines TRBV21-1 with TRBJ2-3; there is no DNA to check the TCRdb D call of TRBD2. TRBV21-1 is a pseudogene locus. CDR3 length equals 20 residues. CDR3 in amino acids: CASSNRGKVSGRFFTDTQYF.

CDR3 amino acids: CSVRMGGSYEQYF. The chain uses TRBV29-1 and TRBJ2-7; TCRdb selects TRBD1, and the lack of DNA leaves this call unchecked. There are 13 residues in the CDR3. From germline, CDR1 is SQVTM and CDR2 ANQGSEA.

The chain has TRBV19 and TRBJ1-1. CDR1 is LNHDA and CDR2 is SQIVND in the germline V gene (reference sequence). The CDR3 has 13 amino acids. CDR3 region: CASSTAGTTEAFF.

This chain uses TRBV14 with TRBJ2-7. Per germline, CDR1 SGHDN and CDR2 FVKESK. The CDR3 is 13 residues long. CDR3 protein: CASSRDTEYEQYF. The complete variable domain, with remaining parts taken from reference TRBV14 and TRBJ2-7, reads EAGVTQFPSHSVIEKGQTVTLRCDPISGHDNLYWYRRVMGKEIKFLLHFVKESKQDESGMPNNRFLAERTGGTYSTLKVQPAELEDSGVYFCASSRDTEYEQYFGPGTRLTVT.

The chain combines TRBV10-3 with TRBJ1-1. The length of the CDR3 is 13 residues. The germline gives CDR1 ENHRY, CDR2 SYGVKD. The CDR3 region is CAISDSMNTEAFF.